This T cell receptor (beta chain) was sequenced for a study of cytomegalovirus exposure and HLA in healthy donors. In the study overall: From about 170 million T cells, an earlier analysis saw 110 million or so unique TCR beta sequences. There were 300 to 400 genotyped donors. Of these, roughly 80% fell in the genetic ancestry cluster associated with self-reported Caucasian donors.

The PCR used 60 Vbeta and 13 Jbeta primers. Original processing notes: A follow-up analysis tallied 60 million to 85 million unique TCR beta chains, approximately 11 million shared. The repertoire was sequenced with immunoSEQ multiplex PCR; TCRdb's copy has only in-frame clones and lacks some. Clone size and V and J calls were adopted from that table, with D and trimming inferred from the DNA. In the table there are 100,000 to 120,000 clones, around three quarters of which are singletons. The V segment lost 3 bases and the J segment 7 bases; nucleotides outside the gene matches: 5. The CDR3 has 15 residues. Germline V gene data show CDR1 as SGHRS and CDR2 as YFSETQ.

V usage is TRBV5-1 and J usage is TRBJ2-5, with 14 positions matching TRBD2. The receptor comes from a woman younger than 45 in good health and CMV-seronegative. The sample was PBMCs. CDR3 sequence (DNA): TGCGCCAGCAGCTACGGGACTAGCGGGAGTGGGACCCAGTACTTC. This gives the protein CASSYGTSGSGTQYF.